The 28 T cell receptor beta chains below all came from one sample that was sequenced in a study of blood T cell repertoires in COVID-19. Sequenced by immunoSEQ multiplex PCR; TCRdb stores in-frame clones only, minus some. Of about 240,000 clones in the sample, around four fifths were seen once. Sequenced input: peripheral blood. These TCRs come from a man aged 45 to 65 with acute or convalescent COVID-19.

V and J are TRBV6-6 and TRBJ2-7, with a possible D match to TRBD1 (6 bases). Trimming pared 5 bases from V and 3 bases from J, leaving 14 bases between. This CDR3 has 14 residues. Germline CDR1 and CDR2: MNHNY and SVGAGI (reference sequence). CDR3 bases: TGTGCCAGCAGTAGAAATCAGGGGATCTACGAGCAGTACTTC. As protein: CASSRNQGIYEQYF.

This clone was seen once. The chain combines TRBV7-6 with TRBJ2-1; D is perhaps TRBD1 (7 bases). This CDR3 spans 15 amino acids. The germline CDR1 and CDR2 sequences are SGHVS and FNYEAQ. V was clipped by 1 base and J by 8 bases, with 15 bases between them. This CDR3 reads CASSLGEDRTDEQFF. The CDR3 region has the DNA TGTGCCAGCAGCTTAGGGGAGGACAGGACGGATGAGCAGTTCTTC.

V is TRBV7-8 and J is TRBJ2-7, with 9 bases matching TRBD2. J gave up 3 bases and V 5 bases, and 5 bases lay outside the gene matches. Germline V gene lookup returns CDR1 SGHVS and CDR2 FQNEAQ. This CDR3 spans 14 amino acids. This chain's CDR3 is CASSPGRGGYEQYF. The CDR3 DNA reads TGTGCCAGCAGCCCCGGGCGGGGGGGCTACGAGCAGTACTTC.

This sequence joins TRBV19 and TRBJ1-5; 9 bases line up with TRBD1. Trimming removed 6 bases from V and 7 bases from J; junction bases left unmatched: 10. Looked up from germline, CDR1 is LNHDA and CDR2 is SQIVND (reference sequence). The CDR3 runs to 15 residues. CDR3 amino acids: CASRPGDRERQPQHF. The CDR3 bases are TGTGCCAGTAGGCCCGGGGACAGGGAGAGACAGCCCCAGCATTTT.

The V call is TRBV11-2, the J call TRBJ2-5; no definite D call. CDR1 and CDR2 (germline): SGHAT, FQNNGV. The length of the CDR3 is 12 residues. The ends were cut back, 3 bases at V and 5 bases at J, with 7 bases in the middle. The CDR3 protein is CASSFAGETQYF. The CDR3, as DNA: TGTGCCAGCAGCTTCGCCGGGGAGACCCAGTACTTC.

With respect to this clone: Sequence at one end of the junction differs from germline and may be a read error. The chain has TRBV9 and TRBJ2-6; tentatively, D is TRBD2 (7 bases). CDR3 length equals 18 residues. CDR1 and CDR2 (germline): SGDLS, YYNGEE. The CDR3 DNA reads TGTGCCAGCAGCTCTCCCGGGGGGCTAGTCTCTGGGTCCAACGTCCTGACTTTC. Amino acid sequence: CASSSPGGLVSGSNVLTF. The whole variable domain, remainder taken from reference TRBV9 and TRBJ2-6, is DSGVTQTPKHLITATGQRVTLRCSPRSGDLSVYWYQQSLDQGLQFLIQYYNGEERAKGNILERFSAQQFPDLHSELNLSSLELGDSALYFCASSSPGGLVSGSNVLTFGAGSRLTVL.

V usage is TRBV9 and J usage is TRBJ1-1; D uncertain. The germline gives CDR1 SGDLS, CDR2 YYNGEE. The V end was cut by 3 bases, the J end by 6 bases, with 9 bases between. CDR3 length: 12 amino acids. The CDR3 region is CASSAGSAEAFF. The CDR3 nucleotides are TGTGCCAGCAGCGCCGGGTCGGCTGAAGCTTTCTTT.

The J gene is TRBJ1-3, the V gene TRBV9, with a possible D match to TRBD1 (6 bases). V was shortened by 4 bases and J by 1 base, with 15 bases between the two germline ends. This CDR3 contains 16 residues. In germline, CDR1 is SGDLS, CDR2 YYNGEE. The CDR3 region has the DNA TGTGCCAGCAGCCCCATGGGGGGGACATCTGGAAACACCATATATTTT. It is translated as CASSPMGGTSGNTIYF.

The chain has TRBV15 and TRBJ2-1, with a tentative D call TRBD2 (5 bases). V was clipped by 3 bases and J by 9 bases, with 15 bases between them. There are 14 residues in the CDR3. Germline V gene data show CDR1 as LNHNV and CDR2 as YYDKDF (reference sequence). The CDR3 bases are TGTGCCACCAGCAGCAACCGAGGGTGGAGTGAGCAGTTCTTC. This sequence encodes CATSSNRGWSEQFF.

The chain uses TRBV18 and TRBJ1-2, with 10 bases identical to TRBD1. The CDR3 spans 15 residues. V was pared by 3 bases and J by 4 bases, with 5 bases of the junction left unmatched. Germline CDR1 reads KGHSH; CDR2 reads LQKENI. The CDR3 protein is CASSPGTGEGYGYTF. The CDR3 DNA reads TGTGCCAGCTCACCCGGGACAGGGGAAGGCTATGGCTACACCTTC.

The chain uses TRBV5-1 and TRBJ2-7, with 10 bases that match TRBD2. The germline CDR1 and CDR2 sequences are SGHRS and YFSETQ. This CDR3 has 15 residues. After removal of 1 base from V and 1 base from J, the junction contained 2 bases not matched to a gene. The DNA of the CDR3 is TGCGCCAGCAGCTTGACTAGCGGGGTATCCTACGAGCAGTACTTC. Encoded protein: CASSLTSGVSYEQYF.

The chain is built from TRBV24-1 and TRBJ2-1; a possible D gene is TRBD1 (7 bases). The CDR3 totals 15 residues. Per germline, CDR1 KGHDR and CDR2 SFDVKD. Trimming removed 9 bases at V and 7 bases at J, with 21 bases between. The CDR3 loop reads CATSILSSGGNEQFF. The CDR3 DNA reads as TGTGCCACCTCAATCTTATCCTCAGGGGGGAATGAGCAGTTCTTC.

V gene TRBV5-1 combines with J gene TRBJ2-2; 12 bases align to TRBD2. Trimming cost V 4 bases and J 5 bases; bases outside gene matches: 3. The CDR3 spans 15 residues. Germline V lookup: CDR1 SGHRS, CDR2 YFSETQ. The CDR3 nucleotides are TGCGCCAGCAGCGAGACTAGCGGGGGAACCGGGGAGCTGTTTTTT. Translated: CASSETSGGTGELFF.

V is TRBV11-2 and J is TRBJ1-1; 11 nucleotides line up with TRBD1. Looked up from germline, CDR1 is SGHAT and CDR2 is FQNNGV. The CDR3 runs 17 residues. V shed 0 bases and J 4 bases; nucleotides not matched to a gene: 7. The DNA of the CDR3 is TGTGCCAGCAGCTTAGATATAGGACAGGGGGCGAGCACTGAAGCTTTCTTT. Translating it yields CASSLDIGQGASTEAFF.

The CDR3 DNA follows: TGTGCCAGCTCACAAACCACAGGGACCTACGAGCAGTACTTC. It encodes CASSQTTGTYEQYF. The J gene is TRBJ2-7, the V gene TRBV18; D is possibly TRBD1 (6 bases). Trimming took off 4 bases at V and 2 bases at J, with 12 bases between the two ends. Germline values: CDR1 KGHSH, CDR2 LQKENI. The CDR3 consists of 14 residues.

Worth noting for this clone: Other DNA sequences in this specimen translate into the identical CDR3. The CDR3 nucleotides read TGTGCCAGCTCACCCCAGGGCGATGGCTACACCTTC. Amino acid sequence: CASSPQGDGYTF. The V gene is TRBV18, the J gene TRBJ1-2, with D maybe TRBD1 (5 bases). This CDR3 is 12 amino acids long. Trimming took 3 bases from V and 6 from J, leaving 8 bases between them. Germline V gene lookup returns CDR1 KGHSH and CDR2 LQKENI.

The rearrangement joins TRBV30 to TRBJ1-3; 7 bases agree with TRBD1. Per germline, CDR1 GTSNPN and CDR2 SVGIG (reference sequence). V lost 4 bases to trimming and J lost 4 bases; unmatched junction nucleotides: 7. The CDR3 is 14 residues long. The CDR3 bases are TGTGCCTGGACCTCAGGGGGTGGAGGAAACACCATATATTTT. It yields the protein CAWTSGGGGNTIYF.

The gene calls are TRBV9 and TRBJ2-2; 8 bases align to TRBD1. The junction had 5 bases not matched to a gene; V was cut back by 4 bases and J by 6 bases. Germline CDR1 reads SGDLS; CDR2 reads YYNGEE. The CDR3 sequence is 14 residues long. The CDR3 DNA reads TGTGCCAGCAGCACAGGACAGGGATCCGGGGAGCTGTTTTTT. Residues: CASSTGQGSGELFF.

V and J are TRBV2 and TRBJ1-3, with 8 bases fitting TRBD1. After removal of 7 bases from V and 4 bases from J, the junction contained 9 bases not matched to a gene. This CDR3 is 15 amino acids long. The V gene's germline CDR1 is SNHLY and CDR2 FYNNEI. The DNA for the CDR3 is TGTGCCAGCAAAGACAGGGGCGGATCGGGAAACACCATATATTTT. Amino acids: CASKDRGGSGNTIYF.

The chain couples TRBV18 to TRBJ1-6, with 8 bases aligning to TRBD1. The ends lost 5 bases at V and 4 bases at J; junction bases unmatched: 7. The CDR3 is 16 amino acids. Germline V lookup: CDR1 KGHSH, CDR2 LQKENI. The CDR3 sequence: CASSKTGEQYNSPLHF. The CDR3 region has the DNA TGTGCCAGCTCAAAGACAGGGGAACAATATAATTCACCCCTCCACTTT.

The gene calls are TRBV3-1 (or the pseudogene TRBV3-2) and TRBJ1-5; D remains unclear. Germline CDR1 and CDR2: LGHDT and YNNKEL (reference sequence). The V end lost 4 bases, the J end lost 5 bases, and 9 bases lay between the germline ends. The CDR3 has 13 residues. Here the CDR3 reads CASSLSRDQPQHF. The CDR3 coding sequence is TGTGCCAGCAGCCTTTCGCGGGATCAGCCCCAGCATTTT.

V gene TRBV7-9 combines with J gene TRBJ2-5; D is ambiguous. The CDR3 is made up of 14 amino acids. Between the trimmed V and J ends, which lost 1 base and 6 bases, there was a span of 12 bases. Per germline, CDR1 SEHNR and CDR2 FQNEAQ (reference sequence). DNA of the CDR3: TGTGCCAGCAGCTTAGTCAGACTTGAGAAGACCCAGTACTTC. Protein sequence: CASSLVRLEKTQYF.

The chain couples TRBV11-2 to TRBJ1-5; TRBD1 matches 7 bases. The germline gives CDR1 SGHAT, CDR2 FQNNGV. The CDR3 is made up of 13 amino acids. With 5 bases clipped from V and 7 bases from J, the junction kept 5 bases outside the gene matches. CDR3 nucleotide sequence: TGTGCCAGCAGCACCGCACAGGGGCAGCCCCAGCATTTT. Protein product: CASSTAQGQPQHF.

V gene TRBV10-3 combines with J gene TRBJ1-5, with D possibly being TRBD1 (6 bases). V dropped 7 bases and J dropped 4 bases, with 11 bases sitting between them. This CDR3 comprises 13 residues. Germline V gives CDR1 ENHRY, CDR2 SYGVKD. CDR3 DNA: TGTGCCATCACCAGGACAGAGAATCAGCCCCAGCATTTT. This gives the protein CAITRTENQPQHF.

The chain uses TRBV11-2 and TRBJ2-1, with no clear D. Trimming left V 1 base short and J 5 bases short, with 9 bases between. CDR3 length equals 14 residues. CDR1 is SGHAT, CDR2 FQNNGV, per germline. The CDR3 sequence is CASSLALLNNEQFF. The CDR3 region has the DNA TGTGCCAGCAGCTTAGCACTGCTTAACAATGAGCAGTTCTTC.

V usage is TRBV3-1 (or the pseudogene TRBV3-2) and J usage is TRBJ1-5, with a tentative D call TRBD1 (6 bases). Trimming took off 4 bases at V and 0 bases at J, with 10 bases between the two ends. Germline V gives CDR1 LGHDT, CDR2 YNNKEL (reference sequence). The CDR3 extends over 15 amino acids. CDR3 sequence: CASSRAGVSNQPQHF. The DNA for the CDR3 is TGTGCCAGCAGCCGAGCAGGGGTTAGCAATCAGCCCCAGCATTTT.

The CDR3 region has the DNA TGTGCCAGCAGCGACAGGGTTGATCACACTGAAGCTTTCTTT. Translated: CASSDRVDHTEAFF. This chain uses TRBV11-2 with TRBJ1-1; 7 positions agree with TRBD1. J lost 3 bases, V lost 5 bases, and 6 bases had no gene match. This CDR3 has 14 residues. CDR1 is SGHAT and CDR2 is FQNNGV in the germline V gene.

This chain uses TRBV5-4 with TRBJ1-1; D not certain. Per the germline V gene, CDR1 is SGHNT and CDR2 is YYREEE (reference sequence). The CDR3 extends over 14 amino acids. Trimming cost V 3 bases and J 3 bases, with 12 bases left between them. The DNA of the CDR3 is TGTGCCAGCAGCTCACCTAAACTGGACACTGAAGCTTTCTTT. This gives the protein CASSSPKLDTEAFF.